This entry lists 17 T cell receptor beta chains sequenced from one sample in a study of beta chain features in type 1 diabetes. Since all of the isolated RNA was reverse transcribed, expressed TCRB transcripts were what got sequenced. Data came from immunoSEQ multiplex PCR; TCRdb stores just in-frame clones and leaves some out. This sample has around 400,000 clones, with around 12% found just once. Sequencing was carried out using naive CD4+ T cells from blood. These receptors all come from a man aged 18 to 29 in good health.

This clone appeared a few times. V is TRBV28 and J is TRBJ2-7; maybe TRBD2 (5 bases). The ends were cut back, 2 bases at V and 7 bases at J, with 9 bases in the middle. The CDR3 is made up of 12 amino acids. Germline V lookup: CDR1 MDHEN, CDR2 SYDVKM. The DNA for the CDR3 is TGTGCCAGCAGTTTAGGCCGAGGGGAGCAGTACTTC. It yields the protein CASSLGRGEQYF. Full variable domain (missing parts from reference TRBV28 and TRBJ2-7): DVKVTQSSRYLVKRTGEKVFLECVQDMDHENMFWYRQDPGLGLRLIYFSYDVKMKEKGDIPEGYSVSREKKERFSLILESASTNQTSMYLCASSLGRGEQYFGPGTRLTVT.

This clone was seen only a few times. CDR3: CASSSQGGQRGYTF. DNA for the CDR3: TGTGCCAGCAGCTCCCAGGGGGGCCAGAGGGGCTACACCTTC. The chain joins TRBV7-2 to TRBJ1-2; 7 positions match TRBD1. Trimming removed 4 bases from V and 8 bases from J; junction bases left unmatched: 10. Germline CDR1 SGHTA, CDR2 FQGNSA. This CDR3 region has 14 residues. The full variable domain, its missing parts supplied by reference TRBV7-2 and TRBJ1-2, is GAGVSQSPSNKVTEKGKDVELRCDPISGHTALYWYRQSLGQGLEFLIYFQGNSAPDKSGLPSDRFSAERTGGSVSTLTIQRTQQEDSAVYLCASSSQGGQRGYTFGSGTRLTVV.

This clone was counted at least ten times. This chain joins TRBV29-1 and TRBJ2-2, with no clear D. The CDR3 is 12 residues long. Germline loops: CDR1 SQVTM, CDR2 ANQGSEA. V lost 4 bases, J lost 2 bases, and 5 bases lay in between. The CDR3 coding sequence is TGCAGCGTTGCCGTAAACACCGGGGAGCTGTTTTTT. It codes for CSVAVNTGELFF.

This clone was counted a few times. The gene calls are TRBV7-3 and TRBJ1-6, with 10 bases lining up with TRBD1. In germline, CDR1 is SGHTA, CDR2 FQGTGA. There are 15 residues in the CDR3. V lost 5 bases, J lost 7 bases, and 5 bases stayed unmatched. CDR3 sequence (DNA): TGTGCCAGCAGCCTAGGGGACAGGGGAAATTCACCCCTCCACTTT. Translation gives CASSLGDRGNSPLHF.

In this sample, this clone turned up many times. This CDR3 reads CASVNGNEQFF. In nucleotides, the CDR3 is TGTGCCAGCGTTAACGGGAATGAGCAGTTCTTC. This rearrangement joins TRBV7-9 to TRBJ2-1; no clear D. In germline, CDR1 is SEHNR, CDR2 FQNEAQ (reference sequence). CDR3 length: 11 amino acids. V shed 8 bases and J shed 7 bases, with 9 bases lying between them.

This chain uses TRBV7-2 with TRBJ2-5; 7 bases are shared with TRBD1. The CDR3 sequence is 14 residues long. Germline V gene data show CDR1 as SGHTA and CDR2 as FQGNSA. The J segment lost 5 bases and the V segment lost 2 bases, leaving 5 bases of the junction unmatched. The CDR3 spells CASSLQGGQETQYF. The CDR3 DNA reads as TGTGCCAGCAGCTTACAAGGGGGACAGGAGACCCAGTACTTC.

This rearrangement joins TRBV29-1 to TRBJ2-1; 12 nucleotides match TRBD2. CDR3 length: 18 residues. Trimming at V came to 3 bases and at J to 3 bases, leaving 12 bases not matched to a gene. Germline CDR1 is SQVTM and CDR2 is ANQGSEA. CDR3: CSVEGGATSGRNYNEQFF. The CDR3, as DNA: TGCAGCGTTGAGGGGGGAGCCACTAGCGGGAGGAACTACAATGAGCAGTTCTTC.

This clone was counted a few times. V is TRBV4-1 and J is TRBJ1-4; 8 bases fit TRBD1. J lost 6 bases, V lost 1 base, and 4 bases had no gene match. The germline V gene has CDR1 MGHRA and CDR2 YSYEKL. This CDR3 has 15 residues. The CDR3 is CASSQGQGSYEKLFF. The CDR3 DNA follows: TGCGCCAGCAGCCAAGGACAGGGGTCATATGAAAAACTGTTTTTT.

This clone was found a few times. It is unclear where the CDR3 begins or ends on the DNA, so no DNA is shown, and the CDR3 is as TCRdb lists it. The rearrangement uses TRBV28 and TRBJ2-7; the table's D call TRBD1 went unverified against the DNA. Looked up from germline, CDR1 is MDHEN and CDR2 is SYDVKM. The CDR3 is 15 amino acids long, termini counted. The CDR3 sequence is CASSSSGTSSYEQYF.

There are a few counts of this clone. The chain carries TRBV7-8 and TRBJ1-1; D is possibly TRBD1 (5 bases). From germline, CDR1 is SGHVS and CDR2 FQNEAQ. This CDR3 spans 15 amino acids. V was cut by 1 base and J by 4 bases, with 13 bases left in between. The CDR3 spells CASSLVAGSITEAFF. CDR3 sequence (DNA): TGTGCCAGCAGCTTAGTCGCAGGGTCAATCACTGAAGCTTTCTTT.

In its sample, this clone was seen a few times. CDR3 nucleotide sequence: TGTGCCAGCTCCGGCGGGAATAATAATCAGCCCCAGCATTTT. Amino acid sequence: CASSGGNNNQPQHF. V is TRBV18 and J is TRBJ1-5; D uncertain. The V and J ends lost 6 bases and 4 bases respectively, with 13 bases between them. CDR3 length equals 14 residues. Germline loops: CDR1 KGHSH, CDR2 LQKENI.

This clone was detected a few times. The rearrangement links TRBV28 to TRBJ2-3, with D possibly being TRBD1 (5 bases). Trimming left V 2 bases short and J 5 bases short, with 8 bases between. Per germline, CDR1 MDHEN and CDR2 SYDVKM. There are 13 residues in the CDR3. CDR3: CASSLNRRDTQYF. The CDR3 DNA reads TGTGCCAGCAGTTTAAACAGGAGAGATACGCAGTATTTT. Together with reference TRBV28 and TRBJ2-3, the CDR3 gives the full variable domain: DVKVTQSSRYLVKRTGEKVFLECVQDMDHENMFWYRQDPGLGLRLIYFSYDVKMKEKGDIPEGYSVSREKKERFSLILESASTNQTSMYLCASSLNRRDTQYFGPGTRLTVL.

This clone occurred many times. The chain couples TRBV30 to TRBJ2-7; D might be TRBD1 (5 bases). CDR3 size: 12 residues. The germline V and J ends were trimmed by 2 bases and 3 bases, with 8 bases remaining between them. The germline V gene encodes CDR1 GTSNPN and CDR2 SVGIG (reference sequence). The CDR3 sequence: CAWSSQGYEQYF. CDR3 sequence (DNA): TGTGCCTGGAGTTCCCAGGGCTACGAGCAGTACTTC.

The J gene is TRBJ2-7, the V gene TRBV30; the D is unclear. The germline CDR1 and CDR2 sequences are GTSNPN and SVGIG (reference sequence). The CDR3 consists of 12 residues. The germline V and J ends were trimmed by 2 bases and 4 bases, with 9 bases remaining between them. CDR3 region: CAWSSTEYEQYF. CDR3 DNA: TGTGCCTGGAGTTCGACTGAGTACGAGCAGTACTTC.

V is TRBV30 and J is TRBJ2-3, with 7 positions matching TRBD2. The germline gives CDR1 GTSNPN, CDR2 SVGIG (reference sequence). This CDR3 is 15 amino acids long. V shed 0 bases, J shed 4 bases, and the junction held 7 bases outside the gene matches. The CDR3 nucleotides read TGTGCCTGGAGTGTGGGGGGGGGAGTGTCAGATACGCAGTATTTT. This gives the protein CAWSVGGGVSDTQYF.

The rearrangement joins TRBV5-1 to TRBJ1-3; D unclear. Germline CDR1 reads SGHRS; CDR2 reads YFSETQ. Trimming pared 0 bases from V and 4 bases from J, leaving 11 bases between. The CDR3 covers 15 residues. The DNA for the CDR3 is TGCGCCAGCAGCTTGGACGCGGTGAGAGGAAACACCATATATTTT. The encoded protein is CASSLDAVRGNTIYF.

This clone was observed a few times. CDR3 nucleotides: TGTGCCAGCAGCGTAGCTCATGGGGGGATCACTGAAGCTTTCTTT. Translated, it gives CASSVAHGGITEAFF. The rearrangement uses TRBV9 and TRBJ1-1; the D gene is possibly TRBD1 (5 bases). V gave up 0 bases and J gave up 4 bases, with 13 bases separating them. CDR1 SGDLS and CDR2 YYNGEE come from the germline V gene. CDR3 length: 15 residues.